The TCR beta chain under discussion was sequenced for a study of blood T cells in healthy people across ages. Every donor contributed roughly 11 milliliters of peripheral blood by blood draw. The CDR3 has 17 amino acids. The J segment lost 4 bases and the V segment lost 0 bases, leaving 8 bases of the junction unmatched. The germline gives CDR1 SGDLS, CDR2 YYNGEE. Then a second PCR, running roughly 6 to 11 cycles, was carried out with a sample-barcoded 5' primer and a J-beta primer mix. TCRdb used MiXCR to reprocess the 5' RACE reads, holding one entry per CDR3 protein. The sample shows more than 650,000 distinct CDR3 sequences, approximately 53% of them seen only once.

The sequence came from a man older than 75 in good health. Sequenced material: blood. V and J are TRBV9 and TRBJ2-3; 10 positions agree with TRBD2. As DNA, the CDR3 is TGTGCCAGCAGCGTAGGTTCAGCGGGAGGGCCGGCAGATACGCAGTATTTT. Translation: CASSVGSAGGPADTQYF.